Described below is a single TCR beta chain sequence and its context. Measured with immunoSEQ multiplex PCR; TCRdb has only the in-frame clones, and not every one. The sample lists 66,000 or so clones, over 80% seen once, with roughly 0.9% in the top ten. The entry originates in a study of T cell changes during pregnancy in multiple sclerosis. The CDR3 has 16 residues. Germline V lookup: CDR1 SGHRS, CDR2 YFSETQ. The V gene end was trimmed by 3 bases and the J gene end by 3 bases; junction bases not matched to a gene: 6. This chain joins TRBV5-1 and TRBJ1-2; the match to TRBD1 covers 12 bases. The input for sequencing was peripheral blood, taken in the first trimester of pregnancy. The receptor was derived from a female donor in good health, enrolled as a control in a pregnancy study. As DNA, the CDR3 is TGCGCCAGCAGCTCCGGGACAGGGGGCCGATACTATGGCTACACCTTC. This codes for CASSSGTGGRYYGYTF.